This is a list of T cell receptor beta chains from one sample in a study of blood T cell repertoires in COVID-19. Sequencing was performed with immunoSEQ multiplex PCR; in TCRdb, only in-frame clones are kept and a portion is missing. This table holds 100,000 to 150,000 clones, 84% found once. The sample taken for sequencing was peripheral blood. These receptors all come from a man in his sixties with acute or convalescent COVID-19. CDR3s include the opening cysteine and the closing phenylalanine or tryptophan. D genes are given only for firm matches. Size is stated for part of the rows, as once, few or many counts, or as a class when the clone is expanded.

length: 16; D: TRBD2; V: TRBV5-4; J: TRBJ2-5; size: NA; DNA: TGTGCCAGCAGCTTGGAGGGGCGGGGGGGCTCGGAGACCCAGTACTTC; CDR3: CASSLEGRGGSETQYF
length: 17; D: TRBD1; V: TRBV11-3; J: TRBJ2-2; size: few; DNA: TGTGCCAGCAGCTTAGATCGGACAGGATCAAACACCGGGGAGCTGTTTTTT; CDR3: CASSLDRTGSNTGELFF
length: 15; D: NA; V: TRBV6-5; J: TRBJ2-4; size: NA; DNA: TGTGCCAGCAGGGGGGGGCATCTAGCCAAAAACATTCAGTACTTC; CDR3: CASRGGHLAKNIQYF
length: 15; D: NA; V: TRBV9; J: TRBJ1-4; size: few; DNA: TGTGCCAGCAGCGTAGGATGGGAACGGGAGGAAAAACTGTTTTTT; CDR3: CASSVGWEREEKLFF
length: 15; D: NA; V: TRBV14; J: TRBJ2-7; size: NA; DNA: TGTGCCAGCAGCCAAGCAGGAATCGGCTCCTACGAGCAGTACTTC; CDR3: CASSQAGIGSYEQYF
length: 16; D: NA; V: TRBV7-2; J: TRBJ1-2; size: few; DNA: TGTGCCAGCAGCTTTGCTCTGGACTTTCTAAACTATGGCTACACCTTC; CDR3: CASSFALDFLNYGYTF
length: 16; D: TRBD2; V: TRBV3-1/TRBV3-2; J: TRBJ2-7; size: NA; DNA: TGTGCCAGCAGCCCGGGACTAGCGGGGGGGCCATACGAGCAGTACTTC; CDR3: CASSPGLAGGPYEQYF
length: 13; D: NA; V: TRBV12-3/TRBV12-4; J: TRBJ1-6; size: NA; DNA: TGTGCCAGCAGTTTAGACAGAAGTTCACCCCTCCACTTT; CDR3: CASSLDRSSPLHF
length: 15; D: TRBD2; V: TRBV27; J: TRBJ2-7; size: NA; DNA: TGTGCCAGCAGTTTAAGGGCGGGAGCCAATTACGAGCAGTACTTC; CDR3: CASSLRAGANYEQYF
length: 15; D: TRBD1; V: TRBV5-1; J: TRBJ1-3; size: NA; DNA: TGCGCCAGCAGCTCGCGACAGGGTGCTGGAAACACCATATATTTT; CDR3: CASSSRQGAGNTIYF
length: 13; D: NA; V: TRBV10-2; J: TRBJ1-1; size: NA; DNA: TGCGCCAGCGGTGGACACCCGAACACTGAAGCTTTCTTT; CDR3: CASGGHPNTEAFF
length: 16; D: NA; V: TRBV28; J: TRBJ1-1; size: NA; DNA: TGTGCCAGCAGTGCCACCCTCGTGGACAGAAACACTGAAGCTTTCTTT; CDR3: CASSATLVDRNTEAFF
length: 14; D: NA; V: TRBV5-1; J: TRBJ2-5; size: few; DNA: TGCGCCAGCAGCTCCGAGGCATTTCAAGAGACCCAGTACTTC; CDR3: CASSSEAFQETQYF
length: 13; D: TRBD1; V: TRBV12-3/TRBV12-4; J: TRBJ2-7; size: NA; DNA: TGTGCCAGCAGTTTACCGGGACAGTTCGAGCAGTACTTC; CDR3: CASSLPGQFEQYF
length: 16; D: NA; V: TRBV4-2; J: TRBJ1-4; size: NA; DNA: TGTGCCAGCAGCCAAGGAGCCAGGGCCTATAATGAAAAACTGTTTTTT; CDR3: CASSQGARAYNEKLFF
length: 16; D: NA; V: TRBV5-1; J: TRBJ1-3; size: few; DNA: TGCGCCAGCAGCTTGAGCCAGGGGACCACTGGAAACACCATATATTTT; CDR3: CASSLSQGTTGNTIYF
length: 13; D: NA; V: TRBV6-5; J: TRBJ1-1; size: NA; DNA: TGTGCCAGCAGGGATACAGGGAGCACTGAAGCTTTCTTT; CDR3: CASRDTGSTEAFF
length: 10; D: NA; V: TRBV12-3/TRBV12-4; J: TRBJ1-6; size: NA; DNA: TGTGCCAGCGGCAGACATCCCCTCCACTTT; CDR3: CASGRHPLHF
length: 17; D: TRBD2; V: TRBV5-4; J: TRBJ2-5; size: NA; DNA: TGTGCCAGCAGTTCCGGGACTAGCGGGGCCCACCAAGAGACCCAGTACTTC; CDR3: CASSSGTSGAHQETQYF
length: 12; D: NA; V: TRBV7-9; J: TRBJ2-7; size: NA; DNA: TGTGCCAGCAGCTCAACACCCTACGAGCAGTACTTC; CDR3: CASSSTPYEQYF